This T cell receptor (beta chain) derives from a study of response to subunit inactivated influenza vaccine. Points from the study as a whole: A suggestion made by the authors is that each seasonal influenza vaccination recruits few new T cells.

The CDR3 contains 16 residues. CDR1 and CDR2 (germline): SGHRS, YFSETQ. Germline trimming cut 2 bases from V and 5 bases from J; bases unmatched to any gene: 8. TCRdb redid the calling of the RT-PCR reads with MiXCR, one entry per CDR3 protein. The top ten hold about an eighth of the sample, which has about 480,000 distinct CDR3 sequences, 13% seen once. This clonotype was observed a handful of times. What it binds is unknown. Here the sequenced sample was PBMCs from blood, taken around seven weeks after vaccination. This chain links TRBV5-1 with TRBJ2-5, with 11 nucleotides matching TRBD2. The receptor's source is a man over 45 who received an inactivated influenza vaccine. The CDR3 sequence: CASSFSPSGRSETQYF. CDR3 coding DNA: TGCGCCAGCAGCTTCAGCCCTAGCGGGAGGTCTGAGACCCAGTACTTC.